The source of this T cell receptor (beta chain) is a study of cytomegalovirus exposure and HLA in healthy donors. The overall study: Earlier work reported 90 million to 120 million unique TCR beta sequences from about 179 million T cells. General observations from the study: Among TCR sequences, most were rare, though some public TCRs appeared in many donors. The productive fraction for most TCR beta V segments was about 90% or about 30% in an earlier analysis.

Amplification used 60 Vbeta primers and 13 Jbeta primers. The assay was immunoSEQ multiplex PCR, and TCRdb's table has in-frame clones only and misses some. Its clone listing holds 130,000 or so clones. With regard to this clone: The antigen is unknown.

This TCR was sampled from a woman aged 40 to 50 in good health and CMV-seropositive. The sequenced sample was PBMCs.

As DNA, the CDR3 is TGTGCCAGCAGCGCCAATAGGCGGGTTGACACCGGGGAGCTGTTTTTT. It specifies CASSANRRVDTGELFF. The chain links TRBV9 to TRBJ2-2, with TRBD2 as a possible D gene (5 bases). The CDR3 contains 16 residues. Deletions cut 3 bases from V and 3 bases from J, with 15 bases between. The germline V gene encodes CDR1 SGDLS and CDR2 YYNGEE. Supplemented by reference TRBV9 and TRBJ2-2, the full variable domain reads DSGVTQTPKHLITATGQRVTLRCSPRSGDLSVYWYQQSLDQGLQFLIQYYNGEERAKGNILERFSAQQFPDLHSELNLSSLELGDSALYFCASSANRRVDTGELFFGEGSRLTVL.